This T cell receptor beta chain comes out of a study of T cell repertoires in cytomegalovirus infection. Study overall: Indicated by public TCR beta signatures were CMV infection and matching HLA type. Overall study findings and caveats: Summed frequency of shared TCR beta families picked out CMV carriers who also had the relevant HLA. CMV-specific TCR beta clonotypes restricted by HLA-C were the ones dominating the ex vivo response.

Notes on this clonotype: Its antigen is not known.

The CDR3 sequence is 15 residues long. V was clipped by 2 bases and J by 7 bases; unmatched bases: 4. CDR1 is SGHDT, CDR2 YYEEEE, per germline. TCRdb analysed the reads with MiXCR anew, one entry per CDR3 protein. The data show some 700,000 distinct CDR3 sequences, approximately 34% seen once. The specimen was PBMCs. This sequence originates from a human donor in good health (CMV status not recorded). Some clones in this sample may be carry-over from other donors' samples. The chain employs TRBV5-6 and TRBJ1-6; TRBD1 matches 9 bases. CDR3 bases: TGTGCCAGCAGCTTTGGACAGGGGATAAATTCACCCCTCCACTTT. Its translation: CASSFGQGINSPLHF. The full variable domain, with the rest looked up from reference TRBV5-6 and TRBJ1-6, is DAGVTQSPTHLIKTRGQQVTLRCSPKSGHDTVSWYQQALGQGPQFIFQYYEEEERQRGNFPDRFSGHQFPNYSSELNVNALLLGDSALYLCASSFGQGINSPLHFGNGTRLTVT.